The 17 T cell receptor beta chains reported below all come from one sample, sequenced in a study of T cell repertoires in aging, cancer and after chemotherapy. Peripheral blood genomic DNA, not sorted cells or RNA, was the template. TRB rearrangements spanning V, D and J were amplified using mixed TRB-A/B primers. TCRdb analysed the multiplex PCR reads with MiXCR anew, one entry per CDR3 protein. The table has some 1,500 distinct CDR3 sequences, around 25% seen once. The material sequenced was blood. All receptors come from a human donor with a solid tumor.

As DNA, the CDR3 is TGTGCCAGCAGCTCTACTCCGAGCTCCTACAATGAGCAGTTCTTC. Translated, it gives CASSSTPSSYNEQFF. The chain carries TRBV6-2 or TRBV6-3 and TRBJ2-1; D gene uncertain. Germline CDR1 and CDR2: MNHEY and SVGEGT. The CDR3 is 15 residues long. Trimming took off 6 bases at V and 0 bases at J, with 12 bases between the two ends.

This clonotype is classed as large. The chain carries TRBV6-1 and TRBJ2-6; unclear D gene. Between the trimmed V and J ends, which lost 7 bases and 2 bases, there was a span of 6 bases. This CDR3 has 13 residues. Germline V gives CDR1 MNHNS, CDR2 SASEGT. CDR3 amino acids: CASNRAGANVLTF. As DNA, the CDR3 is TGTGCCAGCAATAGGGCTGGGGCCAACGTCCTGACTTTC.

By sample share, this clonotype is medium-sized (0.01 to 0.1%). The chain is built from TRBV7-6 and TRBJ2-5, with D possibly TRBD2 on 6 matching bases. There are 14 residues in the CDR3. With 2 bases removed from V and 2 bases from J, the gap between germline ends came to 9 bases. The germline gives CDR1 SGHVS, CDR2 FNYEAQ. The chain's CDR3 is CASSLSSGQETQYF. DNA for the CDR3: TGTGCCAGCAGCTTAAGTAGCGGTCAAGAGACCCAGTACTTC.

Relative to its sample, this clonotype is medium-sized. This chain uses TRBV5-6 with TRBJ2-3; TRBD2 agrees at 9 bases. The ends lost 3 bases at V and 2 bases at J; junction bases unmatched: 4. This CDR3 region has 15 residues. Germline V gene sequence: CDR1 SGHDT, CDR2 YYEEEE. In DNA, the CDR3 is TGTGCCAGCAGCTCCGGGACTAGCCCCACAGATACGCAGTATTTT. It specifies CASSSGTSPTDTQYF.

This clonotype has just a few counts. The V and J genes are TRBV5-1 and TRBJ2-5, with 9 bases lining up with TRBD2. Germline V gives CDR1 SGHRS, CDR2 YFSETQ. V lost 1 base to trimming and J lost 1 base; unmatched junction nucleotides: 5. This CDR3 has 16 residues. CDR3: CASSLQLAGGQETQYF. As DNA, the CDR3 is TGCGCCAGCAGCTTGCAACTAGCGGGTGGCCAAGAGACCCAGTACTTC.

This clonotype is termed medium-sized. The chain links TRBV20-1 to TRBJ2-5; TRBD2 aligns across 14 bases. Per germline, CDR1 DFQATT and CDR2 SNEGSKA (reference sequence). V shed 3 bases and J 5 bases; nucleotides not matched to a gene: 5. The length of the CDR3 is 15 residues. Here the CDR3 DNA reads TGCAGTGCTAGCAGGACTAGCGGGAGGAGGGAGACCCAGTACTTC. It specifies CSASRTSGRRETQYF.

The rearrangement uses TRBV7-9 and TRBJ1-1; the D is unclear. The germline V gene has CDR1 SEHNR and CDR2 FQNEAQ (reference sequence). The CDR3 consists of 10 residues. V was trimmed by 4 bases and J by 8 bases, leaving 5 bases between them. This chain's CDR3 is CASSYGEAFF. Here the CDR3 DNA reads TGTGCCAGCAGCTATGGAGAAGCTTTCTTT.

The chain employs TRBV29-1 and TRBJ2-3; tentative D call: TRBD1 (5 bases). V lost 4 bases to trimming and J lost 0 bases, with 8 bases between them. Germline V lookup: CDR1 SQVTM, CDR2 ANQGSEA. This CDR3 spans 13 amino acids. CDR3 DNA sequence: TGCAGCGTTGGGACAACTAGCACAGATACGCAGTATTTT. Translation: CSVGTTSTDTQYF.

By share, this clonotype ranks as medium-sized. The chain links TRBV19 to TRBJ1-2, with TRBD1 identical over 9 bases. The germline CDR1 and CDR2 sequences are LNHDA and SQIVND (reference sequence). The V segment lost 4 bases and the J segment 4 bases; nucleotides outside the gene matches: 4. The length of the CDR3 is 14 residues. CDR3 loop: CASSRTGVGYGYTF. The CDR3 DNA follows: TGTGCCAGTAGTAGGACAGGGGTCGGCTATGGCTACACCTTC.

This clonotype is medium-sized within its sample. The CDR3 protein is CASSFETQYF. The CDR3 DNA sequence: TGTGCCAGCAGCTTTGAGACCCAGTACTTC. The chain has TRBV7-2 and TRBJ2-5; D unresolved. Germline V CDR1 and CDR2: SGHTA, FQGNSA. Trimming removed 3 bases at V and 5 bases at J, with 1 base between. CDR3 size: 10 residues.

This clonotype is large within its sample. V and J are TRBV6-6 and TRBJ2-1; D is ambiguous. The CDR3 is 14 amino acids. Germline lookup yields CDR1 MNHNY and CDR2 SVGAGI (reference sequence). The V and J ends lost 8 bases and 2 bases respectively, with 13 bases between them. The chain's CDR3 is CASALSIPYNEQFF. CDR3 bases: TGTGCCAGCGCTCTATCCATTCCCTACAATGAGCAGTTCTTC.

The chain recombines TRBV6-5 with TRBJ1-6; D may be TRBD1 (5 bases). Germline CDR1 is MNHEY and CDR2 is SVGAGI. V lost 4 bases, J lost 9 bases, and 13 bases lay in between. This CDR3 contains 14 residues. The CDR3, as DNA: TGTGCCAGCAGTTCAGGGATTGGGGGTTCACCCCTCCACTTT. Translation gives CASSSGIGGSPLHF.

In its sample, this clonotype is medium-sized. The gene calls are TRBV5-4 and TRBJ1-2, with 9 bases that match TRBD1. There are 15 residues in the CDR3. Trimming took 3 bases from V and 6 from J; bases not matched to a gene: 9. CDR1 and CDR2 from the germline V gene are SGHNT and YYREEE (reference sequence). CDR3 protein: CASSWVRTGVDGYTF. As DNA, the CDR3 is TGTGCCAGCAGCTGGGTTAGGACAGGGGTCGATGGCTACACCTTC. Using reference TRBV5-4 and TRBJ1-2 for the parts outside the CDR3, the full variable domain is ETGVTQSPTHLIKTRGQQVTLRCSSQSGHNTVSWYQQALGQGPQFIFQYYREEENGRGNFPPRFSGLQFPNYSSELNVNALELDDSALYLCASSWVRTGVDGYTFGSGTRLTVV.

Judged by abundance, this clonotype is medium-sized (0.01 to 0.1%). V gene TRBV7-6 combines with J gene TRBJ1-2; D unresolved. The CDR3 covers 13 residues. V dropped 1 base and J dropped 8 bases, with 11 bases sitting between them. Germline-derived CDR1 and CDR2 are SGHVS and FNYEAQ. CDR3 DNA sequence: TGTGCCAGCAGCTTAGGTCCAACGTCGGGCTACACCTTC. Its protein is CASSLGPTSGYTF.

The chain uses TRBV23-1 and TRBJ2-2, with 10 bases identical to TRBD2. TRBV23-1 is placed among ORFs of uncertain function. This CDR3 comprises 18 residues. Unmatched junction bases numbered 10, after V lost 0 bases and J lost 6 bases. CDR3 residues: CASSQSASGSWGSGELFF. Here the CDR3 DNA reads TGCGCCAGCAGTCAATCGGCTAGCGGGAGCTGGGGATCCGGGGAGCTGTTTTTT.

In its sample, this clonotype ranks as medium-sized (0.01 to 0.1%). This chain uses TRBV27 with TRBJ1-2; D gene uncertain. V lost 3 bases, J lost 0 bases, and 11 bases lay in between. The CDR3 extends over 15 amino acids. Germline CDR1 reads MNHEY; CDR2 reads SMNVEV (reference sequence). Written as DNA, the CDR3 is TGTGCCAGCAGTTTCGGACCCCCGACTAACTATGGCTACACCTTC. The encoded protein is CASSFGPPTNYGYTF.

This clonotype is deemed medium-sized. V gene TRBV7-2 combines with J gene TRBJ2-7; D may be TRBD2 (6 bases). V dropped 7 bases and J dropped 9 bases, with 25 bases sitting between them. Germline V gives CDR1 SGHTA, CDR2 FQGNSA. The CDR3 sequence is 15 residues long. The DNA for the CDR3 is TGTGCCAGCACCCCCGGCGTGGGACTGTCGGTGGCGCAGTACTTC. It is translated as CASTPGVGLSVAQYF.